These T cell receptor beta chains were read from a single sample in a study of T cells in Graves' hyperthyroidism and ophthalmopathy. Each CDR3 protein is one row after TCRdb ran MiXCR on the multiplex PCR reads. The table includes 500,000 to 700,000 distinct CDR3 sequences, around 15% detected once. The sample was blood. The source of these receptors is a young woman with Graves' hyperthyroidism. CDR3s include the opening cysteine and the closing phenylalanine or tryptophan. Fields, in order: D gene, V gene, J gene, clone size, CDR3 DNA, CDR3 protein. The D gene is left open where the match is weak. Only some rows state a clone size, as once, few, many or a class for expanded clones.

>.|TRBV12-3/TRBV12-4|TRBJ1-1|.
TGTGCCAGCAGTCAGGGTGATATGATTGGTGTGAACACTGAAGCTTTCTTT
CASSQGDMIGVNTEAFF
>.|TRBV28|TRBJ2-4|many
TGTGCCAGCAGCCCCCGCGGAGGAGCCAGCGGAAACATTCAGTACTTC
CASSPRGGASGNIQYF
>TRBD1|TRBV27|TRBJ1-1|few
TGTGCCAGCAGTTACATGAGACAGGGAGGAACTGAAGCTTTCTTT
CASSYMRQGGTEAFF
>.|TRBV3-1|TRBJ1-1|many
TGTGCCAGCAGCCAACCAGCGGAGGACCCTAACACTGAAGCTTTCTTT
CASSQPAEDPNTEAFF
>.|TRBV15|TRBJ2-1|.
TGTGCCACCAGCAGAGTGGGGGACCGCTCCTACAATGAGCAGTTCTTC
CATSRVGDRSYNEQFF
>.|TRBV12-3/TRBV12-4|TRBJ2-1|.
TGTGCCCAGAGAGCGGCCCCAGGGAACAATGAGCAGTTCTTC
CAQRAAPGNNEQFF
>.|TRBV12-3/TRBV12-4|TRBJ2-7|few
TGTGCCAGCACCCGAGACTCTTTCTACGAGCAGTACTTC
CASTRDSFYEQYF
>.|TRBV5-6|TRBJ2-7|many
TGTGCCAGCAGCTTGGACAGGGTAGGGGGTTACGAGCAGTACTTC
CASSLDRVGGYEQYF
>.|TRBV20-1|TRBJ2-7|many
TGCAGTGCCGGGGGGGACAGCTACGAGCAGTACTTC
CSAGGDSYEQYF
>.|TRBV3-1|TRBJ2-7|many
TGTGCCAGCAGCCAAGAAACCTACTACGAGCAGTACTTC
CASSQETYYEQYF
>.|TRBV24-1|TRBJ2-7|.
TGTGCCACCAGTGATGGCGGGAAGCCCGAGCAGTACTTC
CATSDGGKPEQYF
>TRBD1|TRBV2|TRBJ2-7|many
TGTGCCAGCAGGGGACAGGGGGCGGGTGAGCAGTACTTC
CASRGQGAGEQYF
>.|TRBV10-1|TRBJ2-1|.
TGCGCCAGCAGCGACGACAGCAATGAGCAGTTCTTC
CASSDDSNEQFF
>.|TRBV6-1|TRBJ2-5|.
TGTGCCAGCAGCCCGTACGAGCTTCGAGGGACCCAGTACTTC
CASSPYELRGTQYF
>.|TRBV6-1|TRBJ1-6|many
TGTGCCAGCAGGATAGACGGGAACTTCTCACCCCTCCACTTT
CASRIDGNFSPLHF
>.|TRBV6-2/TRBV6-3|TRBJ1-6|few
TGTGCCAGCAGTTTTCGGGACCCAAATTCACCCCTCCACTTT
CASSFRDPNSPLHF
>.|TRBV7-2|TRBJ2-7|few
TGTGCCAGCAGCTTTGGGGGCGTTCATCCTTACGAGCAGTACTTC
CASSFGGVHPYEQYF
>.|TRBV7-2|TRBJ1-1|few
TGTGCCAGCATCGAGGTCGGTACGACTGAAGCTTTCTTT
CASIEVGTTEAFF
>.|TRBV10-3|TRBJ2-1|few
TGTGCCATCAGTATCGATAGGGTCTACAATGAGCAGTTCTTC
CAISIDRVYNEQFF
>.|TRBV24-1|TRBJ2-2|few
TGTGCCACCAGTGATTCCTCGGACCAGGCCGGGGAGCTGTTTTTT
CATSDSSDQAGELFF